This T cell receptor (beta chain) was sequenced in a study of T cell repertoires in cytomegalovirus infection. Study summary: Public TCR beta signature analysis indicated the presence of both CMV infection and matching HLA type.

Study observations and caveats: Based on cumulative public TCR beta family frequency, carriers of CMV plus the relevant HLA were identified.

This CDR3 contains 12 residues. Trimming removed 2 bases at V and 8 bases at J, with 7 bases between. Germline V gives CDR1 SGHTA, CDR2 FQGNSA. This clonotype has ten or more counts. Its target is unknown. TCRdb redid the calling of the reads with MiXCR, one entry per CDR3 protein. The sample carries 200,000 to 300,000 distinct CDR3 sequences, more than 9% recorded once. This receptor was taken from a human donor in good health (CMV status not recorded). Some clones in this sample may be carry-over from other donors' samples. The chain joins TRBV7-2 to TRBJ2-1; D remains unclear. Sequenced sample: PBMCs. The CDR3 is CASSLQEYEQFF. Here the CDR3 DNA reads TGTGCCAGCAGCTTACAAGAGTATGAGCAGTTCTTC.